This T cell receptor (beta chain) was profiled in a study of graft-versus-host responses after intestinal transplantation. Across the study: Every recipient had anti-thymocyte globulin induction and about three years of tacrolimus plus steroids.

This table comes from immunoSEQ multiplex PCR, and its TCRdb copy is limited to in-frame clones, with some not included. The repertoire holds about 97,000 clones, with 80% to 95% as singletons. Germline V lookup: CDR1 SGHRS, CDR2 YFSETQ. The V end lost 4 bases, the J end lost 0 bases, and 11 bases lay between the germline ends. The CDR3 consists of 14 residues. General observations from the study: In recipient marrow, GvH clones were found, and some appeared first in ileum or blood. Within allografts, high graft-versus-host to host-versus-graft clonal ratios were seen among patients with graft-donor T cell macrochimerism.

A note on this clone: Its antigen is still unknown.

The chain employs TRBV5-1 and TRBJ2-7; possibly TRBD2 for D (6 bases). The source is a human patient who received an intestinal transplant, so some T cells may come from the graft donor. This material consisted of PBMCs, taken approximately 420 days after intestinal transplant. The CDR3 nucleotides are TGCGCCAGCAGCCATTTCGGGGGCTCCTACGAGCAGTACTTC. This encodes CASSHFGGSYEQYF.